This T cell receptor beta chain was identified during a study of shared clonotypes between healthy human individuals. Donors included only healthy HIV-negative adults lacking recent acute infections or vaccinations. Profiled with immunoSEQ multiplex PCR; TCRdb holds only in-frame clones, not every one. The data show some 580,000 clones, around 97% seen once. Germline V gives CDR1 GTSNPN, CDR2 SVGIG (reference sequence). Trimming pared 4 bases from V and 0 bases from J, leaving 22 bases between. The CDR3 loop spans 19 amino acids. The material sequenced was naive CD4+ T cells sorted from blood. Subset described: CD45RA+ positively selected. The sequence came from a young woman in good health. This chain connects TRBV30 to TRBJ2-6; no definite D call. This CDR3 is CAWKLPEVVWGSGANVLTF. CDR3 nucleotides: TGTGCCTGGAAACTCCCGGAAGTAGTTTGGGGCTCTGGGGCCAACGTCCTGACTTTC.